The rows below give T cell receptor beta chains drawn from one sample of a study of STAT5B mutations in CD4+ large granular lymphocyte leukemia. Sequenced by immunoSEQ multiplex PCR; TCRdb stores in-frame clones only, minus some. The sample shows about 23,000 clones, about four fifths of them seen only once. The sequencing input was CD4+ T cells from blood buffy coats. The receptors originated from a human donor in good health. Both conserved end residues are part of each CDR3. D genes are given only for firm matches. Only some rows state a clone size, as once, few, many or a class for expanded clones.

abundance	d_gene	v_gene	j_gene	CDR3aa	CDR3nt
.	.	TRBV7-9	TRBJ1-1	CASSLGAPSEAFF	TGTGCCAGCAGCTTAGGAGCCCCCAGTGAAGCTTTCTTT
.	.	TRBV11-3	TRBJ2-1	CASSPRAVGGHNEQFF	TGTGCCAGCAGCCCCCGGGCGGTGGGCGGGCACAATGAGCAGTTCTTC
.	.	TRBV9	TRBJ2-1	CASSAVTSRSYNEQFF	TGTGCCAGCAGCGCGGTAACTAGCCGCTCCTACAATGAGCAGTTCTTC
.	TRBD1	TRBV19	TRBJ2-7	CASSSGTGLYEQYF	TGTGCCAGTAGCTCCGGGACAGGGCTTTACGAGCAGTACTTC
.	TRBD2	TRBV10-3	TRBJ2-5	CAITDTGLAETETQYF	TGTGCCATCACCGACACGGGACTAGCGGAGACCGAGACCCAGTACTTC
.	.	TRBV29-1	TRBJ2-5	CSVTSGTQETQYF	TGCAGCGTTACGAGTGGAACTCAAGAGACCCAGTACTTC
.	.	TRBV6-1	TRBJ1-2	CASSGPDRTRGHYGYTF	TGTGCCAGCAGTGGACCCGACCGCACCCGGGGTCACTATGGCTACACCTTC
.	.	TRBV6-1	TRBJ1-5	CASSSRQNQPQHF	TGTGCCAGCAGTTCACGACAGAATCAGCCCCAGCATTTT
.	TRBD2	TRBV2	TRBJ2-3	CASWGGSWSDTQYF	TGTGCCAGCTGGGGCGGGAGCTGGTCAGATACGCAGTATTTT
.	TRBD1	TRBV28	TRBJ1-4	CASSGGQRANEKLFF	TGTGCCAGCAGCGGGGGACAGAGGGCTAATGAAAAACTGTTTTTT
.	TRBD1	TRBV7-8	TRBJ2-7	CASSKTGGSYEQYF	TGTGCCAGCAGCAAGACAGGGGGCTCCTACGAGCAGTACTTC
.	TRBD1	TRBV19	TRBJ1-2	CASSAGQGYGYTF	TGTGCCAGTAGTGCCGGACAGGGTTATGGCTACACCTTC
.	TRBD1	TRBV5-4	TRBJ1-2	CASSLTGQGRGYTF	TGTGCCAGCAGCTTAACGGGACAGGGCCGCGGCTACACCTTC
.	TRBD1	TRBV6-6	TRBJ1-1	CASSYKGAETEAFF	TGTGCCAGCAGTTACAAGGGGGCTGAGACTGAAGCTTTCTTT
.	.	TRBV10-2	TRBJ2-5	CASSGQGGSETQYF	TGCGCCAGCAGCGGACAGGGAGGGTCGGAGACCCAGTACTTC
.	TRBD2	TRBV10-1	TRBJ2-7	CASSDAGLAGTYEQYF	TGCGCCAGCAGTGACGCGGGACTAGCGGGAACCTACGAGCAGTACTTC
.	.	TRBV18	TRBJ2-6	CASSLRLQGTGANVLTF	TGTGCCAGCTCCCTGCGTTTACAGGGCACTGGGGCCAACGTCCTGACTTTC
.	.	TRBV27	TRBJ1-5	CASSTTGYSNQPQHF	TGTGCCAGCAGTACCACGGGATATAGCAATCAGCCCCAGCATTTT
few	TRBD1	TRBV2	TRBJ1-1	CASRTRDSQNTEAFF	TGTGCCAGCAGAACCAGGGACAGCCAGAACACTGAAGCTTTCTTT
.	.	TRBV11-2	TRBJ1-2	CASSLDRRNGYTF	TGTGCCAGCAGCTTAGACAGACGTAATGGCTACACCTTC
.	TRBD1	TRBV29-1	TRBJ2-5	CSVVSLGGAGETQYF	TGCAGCGTTGTTTCCTTAGGGGGCGCAGGGGAGACCCAGTACTTC
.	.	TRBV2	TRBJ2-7	CASRPTGPYEQYF	TGTGCCAGCAGGCCAACAGGTCCCTACGAGCAGTACTTC
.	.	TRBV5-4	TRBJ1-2	CASSQRTTYGYTF	TGTGCCAGCAGCCAGCGAACGACCTATGGCTACACCTTC
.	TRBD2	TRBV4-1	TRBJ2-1	CASSQVPAGVKLNEQFF	TGCGCCAGCAGCCAAGTACCCGCGGGAGTGAAGTTAAATGAGCAGTTCTTC
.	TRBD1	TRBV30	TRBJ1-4	CAWSTGANEKLFF	TGTGCCTGGTCGACAGGGGCAAATGAAAAACTGTTTTTT
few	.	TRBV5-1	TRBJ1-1	CASSLNSEQAFF	TGCGCCAGCAGTCTAAACAGCGAACAAGCTTTCTTT